Listed here is a single T cell receptor (beta chain). Method: immunoSEQ multiplex PCR; TCRdb's copy keeps in-frame clones and lacks some. The data show hundreds of thousands of clones, approximately 90% seen once. These data originate in a study of blood T cell repertoires in COVID-19. Study as a whole: T cells, B-cell-depleted T cells, or PBMCs provided the cDNA or gDNA that served as material.

The CDR3 is 13 residues long. Germline trimming cut 6 bases from V and 6 bases from J; bases unmatched to any gene: 5. Germline assignment: CDR1 MDHEN and CDR2 SYDVKM. The sample consisted of peripheral blood. The TCR sequence derives from a woman in her fifties or sixties with active or convalescent COVID-19. The chain carries TRBV28 and TRBJ2-1, with 7 bases lining up with TRBD2. The CDR3 sequence: CASSSGRTNEQFF. The CDR3 DNA reads as TGTGCCAGCAGCTCCGGGAGGACCAATGAGCAGTTCTTC.